The following is a TCR beta chain sequence with its context. Its specificity is not known. This sample is part of a study of OX40 agonist ivuxolimab in advanced cancers. General study results and limits: Antigens targeted by the expanded peripheral T cells were not determined.

Baseline was the first blood sampling point, followed by cycle 4 day 1 and cycle 7 day 1. Sequenced by immunoSEQ multiplex PCR; TCRdb stores in-frame clones only, minus some. The sample shows about 36,000 clones, about 81% of them seen only once. The CDR3 runs 15 residues. V shed 4 bases and J 6 bases; nucleotides not matched to a gene: 9. Germline V CDR1 and CDR2: SGHAT, FQNNGV. Material: CD4+ or CD8+ T cells sorted from blood, obtained in a trial of the OX40 agonist ivuxolimab. The gene calls are TRBV11-2 and TRBJ2-7, with TRBD2 identical over 10 bases. This receptor was obtained from an adult with an advanced solid tumor such as melanoma, head and neck, liver or kidney cancer. The CDR3 loop is CASSSNSGRAFEQYF. In DNA form, the CDR3 reads TGTGCCAGCAGCTCCAACAGCGGGAGGGCCTTCGAGCAGTACTTC.